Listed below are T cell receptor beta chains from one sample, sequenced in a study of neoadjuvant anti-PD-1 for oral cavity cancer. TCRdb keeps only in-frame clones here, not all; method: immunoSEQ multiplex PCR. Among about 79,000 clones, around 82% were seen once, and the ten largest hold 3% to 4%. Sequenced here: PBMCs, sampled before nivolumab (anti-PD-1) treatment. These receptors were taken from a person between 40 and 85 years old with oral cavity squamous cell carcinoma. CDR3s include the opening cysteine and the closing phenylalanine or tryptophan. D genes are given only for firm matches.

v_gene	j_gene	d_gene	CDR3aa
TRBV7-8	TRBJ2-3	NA	CASSPSRSVSDTQYF
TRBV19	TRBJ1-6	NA	CASSQRGLNSPLHF
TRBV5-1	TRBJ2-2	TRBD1	CASSPFRDREAGELFF
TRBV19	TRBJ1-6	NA	CASSMDAHSHNSPLHF
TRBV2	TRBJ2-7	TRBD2	CARTPRLADSYEQYF
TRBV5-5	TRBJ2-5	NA	CASSLGLRGSLETQYF
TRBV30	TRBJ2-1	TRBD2	CAWRSLGGASNEQFF
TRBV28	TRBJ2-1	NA	CASSFFASLGVFHNEQFF
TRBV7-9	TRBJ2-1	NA	CASSPVGGSSYNEQFF
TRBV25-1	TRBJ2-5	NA	CASSFRGSQETQYF
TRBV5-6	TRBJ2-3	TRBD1	CASSIPRGFADTQYF
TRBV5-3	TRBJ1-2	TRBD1	CARSPTGDEGYGYTF
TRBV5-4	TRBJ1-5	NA	CASSLGGSNQPQHF
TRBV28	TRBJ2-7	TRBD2	CASLRAGGLYEQYF
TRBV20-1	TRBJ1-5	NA	CSVGLNQPQHF
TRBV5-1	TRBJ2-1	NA	CASSARDEQFF
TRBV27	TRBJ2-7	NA	CASSLFRGSYEQYF
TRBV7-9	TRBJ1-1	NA	CASSFQGGTEAFF
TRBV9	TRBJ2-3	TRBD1	CASTLDGQGYTDTQYF
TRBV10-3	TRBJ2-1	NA	CAISAEGNEQFF
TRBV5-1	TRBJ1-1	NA	CASSLAWGPGTEAFF
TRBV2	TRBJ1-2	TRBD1	CASSGDRVGGYTF
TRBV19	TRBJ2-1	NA	CASSMFGWEQFF
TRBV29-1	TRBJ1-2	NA	CSVDYVYYGYTF